The clone carrying this T cell receptor (beta chain) came up a few times. Its matching antigen is unknown. The sample comes from a study of PD-1 blockade in classical Hodgkin lymphoma. Study-wide points: Patients with a complete response exhibited baseline diversity comparable to newly diagnosed patients.

CDR1 and CDR2 from the germline V gene are SGHAT and FQNNGV. The CDR3 has 14 residues. V gave up 3 bases and J gave up 3 bases, with 11 bases separating them. Described time point: cycle 4 day 1 (C4D1), after 6 weeks of nivolumab. Every patient had relapsed following autologous stem cell transplantation, and cohorts differed in brentuximab vedotin exposure. Only in-frame clones appear in the TCRdb table, and some are missing; sequencing was by immunoSEQ multiplex PCR. The table shows roughly 90,000 clones, with about 83% occurring only once. Sequenced material: peripheral blood mononuclear cells (PBMCs), taken before the fourth cycle of nivolumab. V and J are TRBV11-2 and TRBJ1-2, with D hard to call. The receptor was derived from a human donor with classical Hodgkin lymphoma. This chain's CDR3 is CASSLHKGYYGYTF. Here the CDR3 DNA reads TGTGCCAGCAGCTTGCACAAAGGGTACTATGGCTACACCTTC.